Sequencing of this T cell receptor (beta chain) was carried out in a study of blood T cells in healthy people across ages. The study recruited healthy Caucasian donors from Russia who were aged about 6 to 95. The table lists this clonotype with a count of one. Its ends do not fully match the called genes, so a read error is possible. The CDR3 is 18 amino acids. Per the germline V gene, CDR1 is SGHTA and CDR2 is FQGNSA. The authors ran a second PCR of 7 to 11 cycles using a sample-barcoded 5' primer and a J-beta primer mix. Unique molecular identifiers of 12 random nucleotides labeled each cDNA. TCRdb reprocessed the 5' RACE reads with MiXCR, giving one entry per CDR3 protein. The repertoire holds 800,000 or so distinct CDR3 sequences, 20% to 25% seen once, with under 4.5% in the top ten. These data were likewise used in another study, on T cells of mothers and their children.

The receptor comes from a boy between 10 and 17 years old in good health. The sequenced sample consisted of blood. The chain recombines TRBV7-2 with TRBJ2-5; TRBD2 aligns across 10 bases. The J call may be in error: the DNA end matches TRBJ2-7 better. CDR3 protein: CSSSSQRVAGGRSYEQYF. In nucleotides, the CDR3 is TGTTCCAGCAGCTCCCAAAGGGTAGCGGGGGGAAGGTCCTACGAGCAGTACTTC.